The clone carrying this T cell receptor beta chain has more than one count but fewer than ten. What it recognizes is unknown. These data come from a study of a mutant IDH1 vaccine in newly diagnosed glioma. Background on the study: Patients began vaccination 4-6 weeks after radiotherapy alone, or with temozolomide cycles. Averaging approximately 42 years of age, treated patients were approximately 62% male and 37.5% female.

Documented time point: week 35, safety follow-up. Every single dose of the vaccine, 300 ug of mutant IDH1 20-mer peptide, came with topical imiquimod. V was cut by 5 bases and J by 10 bases, with 18 bases left in between. Germline V gene data show CDR1 as MNHEY and CDR2 as SVGAGI. The CDR3 has 14 residues. Whole-study results and caveats: The occurrence of vaccine-induced immune responses was seen in 93.3% of patients.

Sequenced by immunoSEQ multiplex PCR; TCRdb stores in-frame clones only, minus some. The profile shows some 48,000 clones, approximately 80% of them singletons. This clonotype was sampled from a man between 35 and 55 years old with glioma. The sequencing here drew on PBMCs, taken from a glioma patient whose treatment included an IDH1 peptide vaccine. The chain joins TRBV6-5 to TRBJ2-1, with D maybe TRBD2 (6 bases). The CDR3 bases are TGTGCCAGCAGTGCGCTAACTAGCTCTGGCGAGCAGTTCTTC. Encoded protein: CASSALTSSGEQFF.